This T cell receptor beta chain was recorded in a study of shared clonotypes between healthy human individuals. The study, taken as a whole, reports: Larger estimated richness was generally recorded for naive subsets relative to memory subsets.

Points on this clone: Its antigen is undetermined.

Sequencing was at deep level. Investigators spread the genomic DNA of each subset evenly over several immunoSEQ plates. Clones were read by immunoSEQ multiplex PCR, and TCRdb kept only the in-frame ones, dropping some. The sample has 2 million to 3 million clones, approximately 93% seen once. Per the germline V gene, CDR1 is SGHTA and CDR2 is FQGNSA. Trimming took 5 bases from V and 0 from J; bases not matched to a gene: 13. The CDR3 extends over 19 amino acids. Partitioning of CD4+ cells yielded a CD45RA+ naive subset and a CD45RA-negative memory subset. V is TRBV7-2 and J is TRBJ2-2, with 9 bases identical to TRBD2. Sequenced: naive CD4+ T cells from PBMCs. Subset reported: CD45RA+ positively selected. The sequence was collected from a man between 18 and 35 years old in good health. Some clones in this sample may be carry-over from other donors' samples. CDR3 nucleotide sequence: TGTGCCAGCAGCCGCCGAGGTCTAGCGGGACACGCGAACACCGGGGAGCTGTTTTTT. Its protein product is CASSRRGLAGHANTGELFF.